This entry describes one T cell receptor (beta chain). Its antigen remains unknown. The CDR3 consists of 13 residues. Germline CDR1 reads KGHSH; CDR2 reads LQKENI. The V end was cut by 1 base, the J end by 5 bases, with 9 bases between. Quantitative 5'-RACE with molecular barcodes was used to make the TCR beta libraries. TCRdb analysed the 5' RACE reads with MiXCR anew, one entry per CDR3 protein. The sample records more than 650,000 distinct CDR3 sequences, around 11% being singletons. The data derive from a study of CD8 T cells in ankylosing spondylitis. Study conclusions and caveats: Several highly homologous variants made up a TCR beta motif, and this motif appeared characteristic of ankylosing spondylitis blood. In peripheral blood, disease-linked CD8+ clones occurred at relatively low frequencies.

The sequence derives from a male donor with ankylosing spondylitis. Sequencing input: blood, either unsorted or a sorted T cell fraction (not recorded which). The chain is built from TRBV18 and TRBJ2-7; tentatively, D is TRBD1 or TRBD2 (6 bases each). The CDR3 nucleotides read TGTGCCAGCTCACCACGGGGGGCCCACGAGCAGTACTTC. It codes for CASSPRGAHEQYF.